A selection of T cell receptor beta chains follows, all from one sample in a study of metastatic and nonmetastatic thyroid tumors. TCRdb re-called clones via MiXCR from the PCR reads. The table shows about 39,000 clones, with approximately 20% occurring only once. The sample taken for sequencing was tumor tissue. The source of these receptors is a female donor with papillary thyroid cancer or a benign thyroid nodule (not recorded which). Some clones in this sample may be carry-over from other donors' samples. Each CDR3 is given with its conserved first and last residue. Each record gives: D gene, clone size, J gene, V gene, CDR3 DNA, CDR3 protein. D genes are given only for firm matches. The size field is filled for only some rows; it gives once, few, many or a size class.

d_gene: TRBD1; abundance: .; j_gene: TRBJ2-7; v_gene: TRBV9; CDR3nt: TGTGCCAGCAGTGGGACAGGCGTTCCCCTGGACGAGCAGTACTTC; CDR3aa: CASSGTGVPLDEQYF
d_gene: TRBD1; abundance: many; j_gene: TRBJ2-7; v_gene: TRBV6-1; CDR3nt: TGTGCCAGCAGTTCAGGGACAGAGACCTACGAGCAGTACTTC; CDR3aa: CASSSGTETYEQYF
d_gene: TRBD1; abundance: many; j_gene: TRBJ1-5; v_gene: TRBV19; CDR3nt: TGTGCCAGTAGTCCGATCCAGGGGGAGTTGCAGCCCCAGCATTTT; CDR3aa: CASSPIQGELQPQHF
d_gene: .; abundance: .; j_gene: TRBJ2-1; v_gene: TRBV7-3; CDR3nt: TGTGCCAGCAGCTTAGGGAGCACCTACGAGCAGTTCTTC; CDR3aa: CASSLGSTYEQFF
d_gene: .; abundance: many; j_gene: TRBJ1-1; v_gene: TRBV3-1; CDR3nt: TGTGCCAGCAGCGACCTACAGGGGAACACTGAAGCTTTCTTT; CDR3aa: CASSDLQGNTEAFF
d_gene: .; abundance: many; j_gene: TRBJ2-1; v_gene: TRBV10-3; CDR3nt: TGTGCCATCCTCCATACAGGGAGCTCCTACAATGAGCAGTTCTTC; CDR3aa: CAILHTGSSYNEQFF
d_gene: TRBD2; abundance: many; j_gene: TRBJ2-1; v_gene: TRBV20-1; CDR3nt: TGCAGTGCTACAGCGCGCAGGGTGCGGAATAGCGGGCCCCAGGTGTTC; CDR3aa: CSATARRVRNSGPQVF
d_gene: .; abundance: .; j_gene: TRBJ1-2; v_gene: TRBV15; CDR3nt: TGTGCCACCAGCAGAGATTTTGTGGCCGGCTACACCTTC; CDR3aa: CATSRDFVAGYTF
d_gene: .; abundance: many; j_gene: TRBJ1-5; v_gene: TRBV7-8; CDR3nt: TGTGCCAGCAGCTTAGCGCCGGGGGGCAATCAGCCCCAGCATTTT; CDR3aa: CASSLAPGGNQPQHF
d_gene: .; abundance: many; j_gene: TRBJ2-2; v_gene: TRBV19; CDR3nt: TGTGCCAGTAGTCCTAACATGCCCGGGGAGCTGTTTTTT; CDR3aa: CASSPNMPGELFF
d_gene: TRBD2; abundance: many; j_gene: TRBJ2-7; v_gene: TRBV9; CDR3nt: TGTGCCAGCAGCGCGCAAGCGGGGGGGTCCTACGAGCAGTACTTC; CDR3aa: CASSAQAGGSYEQYF
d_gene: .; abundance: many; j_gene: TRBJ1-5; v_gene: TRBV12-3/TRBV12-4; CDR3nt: TGTGCCAGCAGTTTGGGGATGTGGCCCCAGCATTTT; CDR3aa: CASSLGMWPQHF
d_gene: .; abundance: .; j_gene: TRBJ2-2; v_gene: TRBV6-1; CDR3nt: TGTGCCAGCAGTGAGATAACAGAGGCCGGGGAGCTGTTTTTT; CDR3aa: CASSEITEAGELFF
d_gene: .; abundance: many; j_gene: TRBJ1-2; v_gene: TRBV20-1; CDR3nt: TGCAGTGCTTGGACCTTTCTCTATGGCTACACCTTC; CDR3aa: CSAWTFLYGYTF
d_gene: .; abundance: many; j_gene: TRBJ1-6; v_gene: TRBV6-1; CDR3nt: TGTGCCAGCAGACCCCGGGGGGGGTCGTCTCGTTCACCCCTCCACTTT; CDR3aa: CASRPRGGSSRSPLHF
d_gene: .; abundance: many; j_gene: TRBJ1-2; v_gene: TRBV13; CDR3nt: TGTGCCAGCAGCTTAGGGGACAGTAGGGGTTCCTATGGCTACACCTTC; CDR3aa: CASSLGDSRGSYGYTF
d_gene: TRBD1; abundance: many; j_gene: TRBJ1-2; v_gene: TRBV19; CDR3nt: TGTGCCAGTAGTGCGGACAGGGTTCGATATGGCTACACCTTC; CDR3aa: CASSADRVRYGYTF
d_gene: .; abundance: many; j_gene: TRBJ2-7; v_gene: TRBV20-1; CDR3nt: TGCAGTGCTAGTGGAGGGAGAGGTTACGAGCAGTACTTC; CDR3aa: CSASGGRGYEQYF
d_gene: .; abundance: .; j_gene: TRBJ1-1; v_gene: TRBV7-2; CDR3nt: TGTGCCAGCAGCCTTAGCCGGGGTAACACTGAAGCTTTCTTT; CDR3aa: CASSLSRGNTEAFF
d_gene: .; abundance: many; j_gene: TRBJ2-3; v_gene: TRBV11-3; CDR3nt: TGTGCCAGCAGCTCAGAGGGATCCACAGATACGCAGTATTTT; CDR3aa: CASSSEGSTDTQYF
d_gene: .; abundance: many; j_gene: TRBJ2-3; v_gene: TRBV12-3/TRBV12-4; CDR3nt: TGTGCCAGCGTTTCGGGGCACACAGATACGCAGTATTTT; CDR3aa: CASVSGHTDTQYF
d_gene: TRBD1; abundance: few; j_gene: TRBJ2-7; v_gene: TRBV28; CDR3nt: TGTGCCAGCAGTAAAATCGGGACAGTCCCCTACGAGCAGTACTTC; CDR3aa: CASSKIGTVPYEQYF
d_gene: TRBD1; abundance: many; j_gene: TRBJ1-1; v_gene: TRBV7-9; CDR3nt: TGTGCCAGCAGCCGGGACAGGATTGAAGCTTTCTTT; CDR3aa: CASSRDRIEAFF
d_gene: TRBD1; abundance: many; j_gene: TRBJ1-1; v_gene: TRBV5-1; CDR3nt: TGCGCCAGCAGCATACAGGGGGCGTACACTGAAGCTTTCTTT; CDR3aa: CASSIQGAYTEAFF
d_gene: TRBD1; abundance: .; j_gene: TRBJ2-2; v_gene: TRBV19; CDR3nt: TGTGCCAGTAGTATAGGACAGGGGTCAACCGGGGAGCTGTTTTTT; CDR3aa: CASSIGQGSTGELFF
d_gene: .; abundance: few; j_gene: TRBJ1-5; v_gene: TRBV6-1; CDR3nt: TGTGCCAGTACACGGCAGATTAATCAGCCCCAGCATTTT; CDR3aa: CASTRQINQPQHF
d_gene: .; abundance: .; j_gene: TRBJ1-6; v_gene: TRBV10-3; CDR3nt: TGTGTCATCAGTGAGTCGATTGCGGGATTGGCGGCCCTACACTTT; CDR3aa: CVISESIAGLAALHF
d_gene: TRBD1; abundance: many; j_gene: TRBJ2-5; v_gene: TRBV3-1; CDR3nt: TGTGCCAGCAGCCAAACTTTCCGGGACAGGGGATTATTAGCCCAGTACTTC; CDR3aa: CASSQTFRDRGLLAQYF
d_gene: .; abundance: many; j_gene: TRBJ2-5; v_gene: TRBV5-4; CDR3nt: TGTGCCAGCAGCTGGCGGGGTTTCCAAGAGGCCCAGTACTTC; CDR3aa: CASSWRGFQEAQYF
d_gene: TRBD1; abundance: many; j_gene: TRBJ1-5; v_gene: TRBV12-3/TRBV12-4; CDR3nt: TGTGCCAGCAGTACCGGCGGGACAGGGGCGCCCGGCAATCAGCCCCAGCATTTT; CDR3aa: CASSTGGTGAPGNQPQHF
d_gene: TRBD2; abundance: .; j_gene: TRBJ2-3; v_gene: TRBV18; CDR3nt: TGTGCCAGCTCAACTACTAGCGGGAGAACAGATACGCAGTATTTT; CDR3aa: CASSTTSGRTDTQYF
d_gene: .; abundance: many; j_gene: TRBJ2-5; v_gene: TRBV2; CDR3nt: TGTGCCAGCAGTGGGGGTTGGGAGACCCAGTACTTC; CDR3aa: CASSGGWETQYF
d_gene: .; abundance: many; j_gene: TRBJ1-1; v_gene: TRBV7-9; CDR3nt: TGTGCCAGCGGCGCTAGAAGAGAGGGGAACACTGAAGCTTTCTTT; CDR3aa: CASGARREGNTEAFF
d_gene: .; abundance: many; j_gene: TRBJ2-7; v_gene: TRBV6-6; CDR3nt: TGTGCCAGCAGTTACTTTCCTCCGGGGGAATACGAGCAGTACTTC; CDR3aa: CASSYFPPGEYEQYF
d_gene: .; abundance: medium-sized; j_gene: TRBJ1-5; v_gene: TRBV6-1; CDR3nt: TGTGCCAGTGTGTGGGGGCGCGGGAGCAATCAGCCCCAGCATTTT; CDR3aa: CASVWGRGSNQPQHF
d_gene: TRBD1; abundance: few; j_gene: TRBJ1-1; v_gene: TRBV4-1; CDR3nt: TGCGCCAGCAGCCAACAATCGTCCGGGACAGGGATCAACACTGAAGCTTTCTTT; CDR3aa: CASSQQSSGTGINTEAFF
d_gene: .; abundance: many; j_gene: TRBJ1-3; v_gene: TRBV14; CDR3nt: TGTGCCAGCAGCCAAGGTCTGGGGAGCGGAAACACCATATATTTT; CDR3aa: CASSQGLGSGNTIYF
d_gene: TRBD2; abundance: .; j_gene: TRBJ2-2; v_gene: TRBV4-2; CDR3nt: TGTGCCAGCAGCCAAGAGGGGCTAGCGGCCTCGAACACCGGGGAGCTGTTTTTT; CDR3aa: CASSQEGLAASNTGELFF
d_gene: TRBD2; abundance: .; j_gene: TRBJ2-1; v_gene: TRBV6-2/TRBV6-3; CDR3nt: TGTGCCAGCAGCCCACATAGCGGGCGGATCTACAATGAGCAGTTCTTC; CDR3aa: CASSPHSGRIYNEQFF
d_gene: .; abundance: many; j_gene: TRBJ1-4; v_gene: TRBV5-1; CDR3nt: TGCGCCAGCAGCTTGGGTACAGCCTTTGGTAATGAAAAACTGTTTTTT; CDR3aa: CASSLGTAFGNEKLFF
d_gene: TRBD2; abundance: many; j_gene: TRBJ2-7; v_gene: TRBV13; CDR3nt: TGTGCCAGCAGCTTAGCGTCAGGTGGGCGGGAGGAATACGAGCAGTACTTC; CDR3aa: CASSLASGGREEYEQYF
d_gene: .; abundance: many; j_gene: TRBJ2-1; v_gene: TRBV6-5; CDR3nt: TGTGCCAGCAGTTACATCGGGGGCAACAATGAGCAGTTCTTC; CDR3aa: CASSYIGGNNEQFF
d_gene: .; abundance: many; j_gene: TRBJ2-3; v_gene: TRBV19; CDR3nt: TGTGCCAGTACCTCGACAGTCACAGATACGCAGTATTTT; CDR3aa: CASTSTVTDTQYF
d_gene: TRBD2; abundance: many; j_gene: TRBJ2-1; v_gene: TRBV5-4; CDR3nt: TGTGCCAGCAGCTTGAGACTAGCGACACACAATGAGCAGTTCTTC; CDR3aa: CASSLRLATHNEQFF
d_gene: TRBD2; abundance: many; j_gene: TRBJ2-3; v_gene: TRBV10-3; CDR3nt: TGTGCCATCAGTGAGGGCCCGGCTAGCGGGAGTAGTTCCGATACGCAGTATTTT; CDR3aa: CAISEGPASGSSSDTQYF
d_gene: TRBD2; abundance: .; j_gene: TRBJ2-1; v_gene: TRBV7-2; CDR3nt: TGTGCCAGCAGCTTAGCAGCTAGCGGGAGGCATGAACAGTTCTTC; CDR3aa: CASSLAASGRHEQFF
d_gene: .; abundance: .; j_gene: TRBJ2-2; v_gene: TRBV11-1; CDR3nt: TGTGCCAGCAGCCCAAGCAAGACCGCGGGAATCACCGGGGAGCTGTTTTTT; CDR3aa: CASSPSKTAGITGELFF
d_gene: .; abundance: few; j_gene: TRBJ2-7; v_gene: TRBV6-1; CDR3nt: TGTGCCAGCAGCCGGACCCCAGGGTGCCTATGCGAGCAGTACTTC; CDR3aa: CASSRTPGCLCEQYF
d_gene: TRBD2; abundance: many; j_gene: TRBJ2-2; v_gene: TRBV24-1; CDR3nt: TGTGCCACCAGTGATCGCTCTAGCGGGGTCAGGGAGCTGTTTTTT; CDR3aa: CATSDRSSGVRELFF
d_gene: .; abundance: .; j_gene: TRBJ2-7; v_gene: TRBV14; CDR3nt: TGTGCCAGCAGCCCCCGGACAGGGCCGGGGGGGCCAACCTACGAGCAGTACTTC; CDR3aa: CASSPRTGPGGPTYEQYF
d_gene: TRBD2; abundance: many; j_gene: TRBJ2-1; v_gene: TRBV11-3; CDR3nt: TGTGCCAGCAGCCCCCCCGGACTAGCGGGAAGCGAGGAGCAGTTCTTC; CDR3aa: CASSPPGLAGSEEQFF
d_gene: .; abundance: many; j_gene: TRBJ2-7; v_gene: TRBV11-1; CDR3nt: TGTGCCAGCAGCTTAGGAGTCTCCTACGAGCAGTACTTC; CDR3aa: CASSLGVSYEQYF
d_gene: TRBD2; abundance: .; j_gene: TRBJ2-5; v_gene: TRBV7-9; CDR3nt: TGTGCCAGCAGCTTAGCGGGGGGGTCGGAGACCCAGTACTTC; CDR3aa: CASSLAGGSETQYF
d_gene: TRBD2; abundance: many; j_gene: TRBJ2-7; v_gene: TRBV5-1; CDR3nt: TGCGCCAGCAGCGCCTCACTAGCGGGATCAACCTACGAGCAGTACTTC; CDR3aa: CASSASLAGSTYEQYF
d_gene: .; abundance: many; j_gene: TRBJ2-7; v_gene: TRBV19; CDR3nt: TGTGCCACCACACCGGGACATTTGGACGAGCAGTACTTC; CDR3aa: CATTPGHLDEQYF